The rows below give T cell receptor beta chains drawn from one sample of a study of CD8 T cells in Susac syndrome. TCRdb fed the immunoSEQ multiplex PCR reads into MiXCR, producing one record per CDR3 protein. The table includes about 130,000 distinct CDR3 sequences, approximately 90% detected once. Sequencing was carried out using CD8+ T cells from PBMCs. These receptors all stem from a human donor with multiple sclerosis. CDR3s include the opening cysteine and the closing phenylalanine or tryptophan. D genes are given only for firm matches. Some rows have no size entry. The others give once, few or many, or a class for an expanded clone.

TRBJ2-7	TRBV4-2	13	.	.	TGTGCCAGCAGCCAAGATAGGGGCTATTCAGAGTACTTC	CASSQDRGYSEYF
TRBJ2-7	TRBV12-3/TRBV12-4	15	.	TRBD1	TGTGCCAGCAGTTTGAGCATACAGGGGGCCGGCGAGCAGTACTTC	CASSLSIQGAGEQYF
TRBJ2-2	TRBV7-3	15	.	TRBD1	TGTGCCAGCACCTACTCACTAGACAGGGCCGGGGAGCTGTTTTTT	CASTYSLDRAGELFF
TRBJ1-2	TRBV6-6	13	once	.	TGTGCCAGCATAGGGGGAGGGTTCGATGGCTACACCTTC	CASIGGGFDGYTF
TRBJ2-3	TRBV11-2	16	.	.	TGTGCCAGCAGCTTAGGCCGTTACACTAGCACAGATACGCAGTATTTT	CASSLGRYTSTDTQYF
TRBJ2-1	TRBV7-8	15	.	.	TGTGCCAGCAGCTCCTCTTGGGGGACTTACAATGAGCAGTTCTTC	CASSSSWGTYNEQFF
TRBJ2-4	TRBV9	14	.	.	TGTGCCAGCAGCGCCGACAGGGAGGGAAACATTCAGTACTTC	CASSADREGNIQYF
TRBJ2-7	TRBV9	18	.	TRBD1	TGTGCCAGCAGCGCCGGGACAGGGTTAAAGCGGAACCCCTACGAGCAGTACTTC	CASSAGTGLKRNPYEQYF
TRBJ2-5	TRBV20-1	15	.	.	TGCAGTGCTAGAGATCTCCATAGGGTCGGGGAGACCCAGTACTTC	CSARDLHRVGETQYF
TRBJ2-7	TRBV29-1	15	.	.	TGCAGCGTTGTGAGCGAGGGTTCGATGTCCAACGAGCAGTACTTC	CSVVSEGSMSNEQYF
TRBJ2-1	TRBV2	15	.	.	TGTGCCGGGGAGGGGGGGACGGACTCCTACAATGAGCAGTTCTTC	CAGEGGTDSYNEQFF
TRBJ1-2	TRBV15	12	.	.	TGTGCCACCAGTGGGGGCTACGATGGCTACACCTTC	CATSGGYDGYTF
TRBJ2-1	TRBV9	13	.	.	TGTGCCAGCAGCGCGTCCTGGTTGGACGAGCAGTTCTTC	CASSASWLDEQFF
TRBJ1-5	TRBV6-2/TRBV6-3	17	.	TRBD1	TGTGCCAGCAGTTACCGGACAGGGGGTATCGGCAATCAGCCCCAGCATTTT	CASSYRTGGIGNQPQHF
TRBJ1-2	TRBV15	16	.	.	TGTGCCACCAGCTTGGGACCGCCGGAAATTAACTATGGCTACACCTTC	CATSLGPPEINYGYTF
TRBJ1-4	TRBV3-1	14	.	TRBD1	TGTGCCAGCAGCCTCCCAGGGGGAGGAGAAAAACTGTTTTTT	CASSLPGGGEKLFF
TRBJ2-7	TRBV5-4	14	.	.	TGTGCCAGCAGCCCACAAACAGGTCGGGGGGAGCAGTACTTC	CASSPQTGRGEQYF
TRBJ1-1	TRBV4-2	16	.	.	TGTGCCAGCAGCCAAGGCTGGGTGGGGATGAACACTGAAGCTTTCTTT	CASSQGWVGMNTEAFF
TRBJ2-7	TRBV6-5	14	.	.	TGTGCCAGCGGAGCGGGCCCGGCTCCCCACGAGCAGTACTTC	CASGAGPAPHEQYF
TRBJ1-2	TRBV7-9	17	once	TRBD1	TGTGCCAGCAGCTTAAGGGACAGGGATAGACCCGACTATGGCTACACCTTC	CASSLRDRDRPDYGYTF
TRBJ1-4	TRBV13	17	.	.	TGTGCCAGCAGCTTAGGCGTCAGGGGAGGCGCTAATGAAAAACTGTTTTTT	CASSLGVRGGANEKLFF
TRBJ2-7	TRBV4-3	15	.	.	TGCGCCAGCAGCCAAGAGCAATTGGCCTCCTACGAGCAGTACTTC	CASSQEQLASYEQYF
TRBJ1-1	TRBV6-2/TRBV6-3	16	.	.	TGTGCCAGCAGTTACCAGATCGGGACACAGAACACTGAAGCTTTCTTT	CASSYQIGTQNTEAFF
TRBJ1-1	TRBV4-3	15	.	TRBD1	TGCGCCAGCAGCCAAGAAAGGACAGGGACCACTGAAGCTTTCTTT	CASSQERTGTTEAFF
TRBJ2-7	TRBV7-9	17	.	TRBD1	TGTGCCAGCAGCCCCGTTACCAGGGACAGGGAACCCTACGAGCAGTACTTC	CASSPVTRDREPYEQYF
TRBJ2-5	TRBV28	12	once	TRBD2	TGTGCCAGCAGTTTAACTAGCGGGACCCAGTACTTC	CASSLTSGTQYF
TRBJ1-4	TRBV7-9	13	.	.	TGTGCCATTCCAGCAGCAACTAATGAAAAACTGTTTTTT	CAIPAATNEKLFF
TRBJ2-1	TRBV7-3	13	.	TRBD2	TGTGCCAGCAGCTCCGGACTAGGGGATGAGCAGTTCTTC	CASSSGLGDEQFF
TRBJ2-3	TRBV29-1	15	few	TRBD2	TGCAGCGTTGCAGCGGGAGGCGCTAGCACAGATACGCAGTATTTT	CSVAAGGASTDTQYF
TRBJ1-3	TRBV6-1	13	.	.	TGTGCCGCGCTGTGGACTCCCGGAAACACCATATATTTT	CAALWTPGNTIYF
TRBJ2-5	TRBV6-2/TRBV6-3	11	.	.	TGTGCCAGCAGATACGCGGAGACCCAGTACTTC	CASRYAETQYF
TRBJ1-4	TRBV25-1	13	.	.	TGTGCCAGCAGTTGGCCCAATAATGAAAAACTGTTTTTT	CASSWPNNEKLFF
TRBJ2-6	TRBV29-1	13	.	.	TGCAGCGTTTGGGACTCTGGGGCCAACGTCCTGACTTTC	CSVWDSGANVLTF
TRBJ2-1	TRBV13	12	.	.	TGTGCCAGCAGCTTTACGCGCCGTGAGCAGTTCTTC	CASSFTRREQFF
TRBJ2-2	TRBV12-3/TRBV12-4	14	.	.	TGTGCCAGCAGTTTAGGGACTTTGACCGGGGAGCTGTTTTTT	CASSLGTLTGELFF
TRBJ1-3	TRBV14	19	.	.	TGTGCCAGCAGCCAAGAGTCCGGGGATCCCCGCTTTTCCGGAAACACCATATATTTT	CASSQESGDPRFSGNTIYF
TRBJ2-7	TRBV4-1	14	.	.	TGCGCCAGCAGCCCCGGCACCCTCTCCTACGAGCAGTACTTC	CASSPGTLSYEQYF
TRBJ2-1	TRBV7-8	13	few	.	TGTGCCAGCAGCTATGATTCCTACAATGAGCAGTTCTTC	CASSYDSYNEQFF
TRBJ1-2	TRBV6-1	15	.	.	TGTGCCAGCAGTCCCCGGGAGTACGAGGCCTTTGGCTACACCTTC	CASSPREYEAFGYTF
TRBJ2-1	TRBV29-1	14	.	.	TGCAGCACCCGTAATTTACCGAATTACAATGAGCAGTTCTTC	CSTRNLPNYNEQFF
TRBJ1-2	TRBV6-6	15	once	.	TGTGCCAGCAGTTACAGTTCGGGGCTGGGCTATGGCTACACCTTC	CASSYSSGLGYGYTF
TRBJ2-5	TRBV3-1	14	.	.	TGTGCCAGCAGCCAGTTGGGGGAACAAGAGACCCAGTACTTC	CASSQLGEQETQYF
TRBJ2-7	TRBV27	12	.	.	TGTGCCAGCAGCTACCCCCCTGATGTTTTGTACTTC	CASSYPPDVLYF
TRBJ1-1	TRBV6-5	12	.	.	TGTGCCAGCAGTTACGCGGGCGGAGGAGCTTTCTTT	CASSYAGGGAFF